The clone carrying this TCR beta chain was picked up a small number of times. The sample comes from a study of blood T cell repertoires in COVID-19. Study details: Italy, Spain and the United States were the sources of the convalescent and acute COVID-19 samples.

The assay was immunoSEQ multiplex PCR, and TCRdb's table has in-frame clones only and misses some. The sample includes 250,000 to 300,000 clones, around 90% of them seen just once. There are 16 residues in the CDR3. V was pared by 5 bases and J by 1 base, with 8 bases of the junction left unmatched. Germline CDR1 and CDR2: MNHEY and SMNVEV (reference sequence). V gene TRBV27 combines with J gene TRBJ1-1; 9 nucleotides agree with TRBD1. Sequencing was carried out using PBMCs or T cells enriched from blood (not recorded which). This TCR was sampled from a woman aged 40 to 50 who had recovered from COVID-19. CDR3 sequence (DNA): TGTGCCAGCAGTCCCGGACAGGGGAAACGGAACACTGAAGCTTTCTTT. Its protein product is CASSPGQGKRNTEAFF.